This T cell receptor beta chain was retrieved from a study of blood T cell repertoires in COVID-19. Turning to the study itself: Researchers got acute and convalescent COVID-19 samples from the United States, Italy and Spain.

The data were produced by immunoSEQ multiplex PCR, yet TCRdb's version contains in-frame clones alone and is incomplete. Seen here are some 270,000 clones, roughly 89% observed once, and the top ten hold roughly 0.8%. Trimming at V came to 1 base and at J to 3 bases, leaving 3 bases not matched to a gene. Germline V CDR1 and CDR2: PRHDT, FYEKMQ (reference sequence). The CDR3 extends over 16 amino acids. What was sequenced was peripheral blood. This chain uses TRBV13 with TRBJ2-4; 10 bases are a match to TRBD2. The clonotype was recovered from a man aged 25 to 40 with acute or convalescent COVID-19. In DNA, the CDR3 is TGTGCCAGCAGCTTAGCGAGCGGGGGGGACAAAAACATTCAGTACTTC. Protein sequence: CASSLASGGDKNIQYF.